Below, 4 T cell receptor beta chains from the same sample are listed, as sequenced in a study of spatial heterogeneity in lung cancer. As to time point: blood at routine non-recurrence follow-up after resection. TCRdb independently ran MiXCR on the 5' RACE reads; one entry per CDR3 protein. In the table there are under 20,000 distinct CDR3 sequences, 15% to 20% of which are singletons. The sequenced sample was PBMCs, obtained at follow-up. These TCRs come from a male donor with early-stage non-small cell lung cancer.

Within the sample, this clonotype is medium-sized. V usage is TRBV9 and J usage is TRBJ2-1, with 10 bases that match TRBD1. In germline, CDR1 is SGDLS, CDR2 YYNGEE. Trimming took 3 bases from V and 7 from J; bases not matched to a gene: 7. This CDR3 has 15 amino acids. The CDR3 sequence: CASSGQGALGNEQFF. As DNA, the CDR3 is TGTGCCAGCAGCGGACAGGGGGCCCTGGGGAATGAGCAGTTCTTC.

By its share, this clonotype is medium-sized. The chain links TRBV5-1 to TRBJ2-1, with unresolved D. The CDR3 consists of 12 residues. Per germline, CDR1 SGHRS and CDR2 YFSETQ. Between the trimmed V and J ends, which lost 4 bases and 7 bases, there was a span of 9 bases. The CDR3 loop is CASSVVGNEQFF. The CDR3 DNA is TGCGCCAGCAGCGTTGTGGGGAATGAGCAGTTCTTC.

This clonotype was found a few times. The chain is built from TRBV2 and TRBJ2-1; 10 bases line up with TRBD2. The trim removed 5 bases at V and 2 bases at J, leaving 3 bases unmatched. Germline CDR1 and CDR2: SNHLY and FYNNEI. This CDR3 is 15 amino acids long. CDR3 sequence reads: CASSPLAGAYNEQFF. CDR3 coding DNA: TGTGCCAGCAGTCCGCTAGCGGGGGCCTACAATGAGCAGTTCTTC.

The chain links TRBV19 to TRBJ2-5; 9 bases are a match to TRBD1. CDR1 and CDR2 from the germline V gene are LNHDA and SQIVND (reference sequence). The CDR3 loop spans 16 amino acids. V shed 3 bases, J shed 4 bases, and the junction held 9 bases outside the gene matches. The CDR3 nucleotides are TGTGCCAGTAGTATGGGACAGGGAAGGTTCGGAGAGACCCAGTACTTC. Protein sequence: CASSMGQGRFGETQYF.